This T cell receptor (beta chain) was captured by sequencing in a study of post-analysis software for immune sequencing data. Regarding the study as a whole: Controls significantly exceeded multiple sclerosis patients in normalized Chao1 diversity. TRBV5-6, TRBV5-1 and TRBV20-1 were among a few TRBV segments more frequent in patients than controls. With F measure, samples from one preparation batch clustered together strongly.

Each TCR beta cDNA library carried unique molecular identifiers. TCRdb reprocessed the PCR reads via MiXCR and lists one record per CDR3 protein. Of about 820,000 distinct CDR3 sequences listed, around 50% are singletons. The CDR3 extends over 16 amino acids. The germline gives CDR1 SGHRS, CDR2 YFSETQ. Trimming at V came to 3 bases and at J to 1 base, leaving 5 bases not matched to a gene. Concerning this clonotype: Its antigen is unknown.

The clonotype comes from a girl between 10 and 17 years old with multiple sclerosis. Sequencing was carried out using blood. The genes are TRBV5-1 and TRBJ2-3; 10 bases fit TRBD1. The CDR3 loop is CASSSSGTGGTDTQYF. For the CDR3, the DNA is TGCGCCAGCAGCTCATCCGGGACAGGGGGCACAGATACGCAGTATTTT.